The 4 T cell receptor beta chains below were found in one sample sequenced in a study of blood T cell repertoires in COVID-19. The method was immunoSEQ multiplex PCR; TCRdb's version includes in-frame clones alone and lacks a portion of them. The data show 250,000 or so clones, 86% seen once. The sequencing sample was made of peripheral blood. The origin of the receptors is an elderly man with acute or convalescent COVID-19.

The chain combines TRBV3-1 (or the pseudogene TRBV3-2) with TRBJ2-6; no reliable D call. CDR1 is LGHDT and CDR2 is YNNKEL in the germline V gene (reference sequence). The V end lost 5 bases, the J end lost 0 bases, and 5 bases lay between the germline ends. This CDR3 has 14 residues. For the CDR3, the DNA is TGTGCCAGCAGCAGGAGCTCTGGGGCCAACGTCCTGACTTTC. It encodes CASSRSSGANVLTF.

The chain uses TRBV6-5 and TRBJ1-3; D gene ambiguous. The germline V gene encodes CDR1 MNHEY and CDR2 SVGAGI. This CDR3 is built from 11 residues. V lost 1 base to trimming and J lost 9 bases, with 4 bases between them. The CDR3 sequence is CASSYFGTIYF. The DNA for the CDR3 is TGTGCCAGCAGTTACTTCGGCACCATATATTTT.

The chain employs TRBV28 and TRBJ1-2; no reliable D call. Germline V lookup: CDR1 MDHEN, CDR2 SYDVKM. The CDR3 totals 14 residues. V lost 1 base and J lost 7, with 13 bases in between. The CDR3 nucleotides read TGTGCCAGCAGTTTATTAGTTACCGCCCCTGGCTACACCTTC. Translating it yields CASSLLVTAPGYTF.

This clone appeared once. The gene calls are TRBV28 and TRBJ2-7, with TRBD2 as a possible D gene (5 bases). CDR1 and CDR2 from the germline V gene are MDHEN and SYDVKM. Between the trimmed V and J ends, which lost 5 bases and 4 bases, there was a span of 6 bases. The CDR3 extends over 11 amino acids. The CDR3 DNA follows: TGTGCCAGCAGTCGGACTTACGAGCAGTACTTC. Residues: CASSRTYEQYF.